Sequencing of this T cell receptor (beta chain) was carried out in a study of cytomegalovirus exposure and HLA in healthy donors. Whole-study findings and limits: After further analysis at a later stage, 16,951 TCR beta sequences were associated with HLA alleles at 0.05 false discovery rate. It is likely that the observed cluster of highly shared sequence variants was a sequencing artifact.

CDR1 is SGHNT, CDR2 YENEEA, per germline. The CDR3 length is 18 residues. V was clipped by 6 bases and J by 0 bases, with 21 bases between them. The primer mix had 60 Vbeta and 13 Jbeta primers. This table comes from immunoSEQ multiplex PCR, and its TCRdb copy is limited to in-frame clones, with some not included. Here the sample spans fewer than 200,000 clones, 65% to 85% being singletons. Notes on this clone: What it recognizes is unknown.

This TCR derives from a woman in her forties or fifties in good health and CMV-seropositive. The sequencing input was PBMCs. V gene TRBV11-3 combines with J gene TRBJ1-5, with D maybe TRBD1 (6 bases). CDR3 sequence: CASREEGRTVYSNQPQHF. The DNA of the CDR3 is TGTGCCAGCAGGGAAGAGGGTAGGACAGTTTATAGCAATCAGCCCCAGCATTTT.